This T cell receptor (beta chain) was sequenced during a study of naive and memory T cell subsets. Study outcomes and limitations: From naive to CM, EM and EMRA, diversity decreased and Gini increased. Clonotypes are single alpha or beta chains, not paired receptors.

The CDR3 is 16 residues long. V trimming: 5 bases; J trimming: 5 bases; junction bases outside the gene matches: 13. Germline V gene data show CDR1 as MDHEN and CDR2 as SYDVKM. Two oligonucleotides, mixed equimolar, formed the beta constant-region primer covering TRBC1 and TRBC2. Via MiXCR, TCRdb re-called the UMI-ligation and nested PCR reads, giving one row per CDR3 protein. The table has about 85,000 distinct CDR3 sequences, 13% seen once. This clonotype was seen only a few times. Its antigen is undetermined. Alpha and beta libraries were amplified separately from the second PCR onward. The sequence derives from a human donor in good health. The chain uses TRBV28 and TRBJ2-5; 8 nucleotides line up with TRBD2. Source material: central memory CD4+ T cells from blood. CDR3 amino acids: CASSRTAGTRIETQYF. The CDR3 coding sequence is TGTGCCAGCAGTCGTACAGCCGGGACTAGGATCGAGACCCAGTACTTC.